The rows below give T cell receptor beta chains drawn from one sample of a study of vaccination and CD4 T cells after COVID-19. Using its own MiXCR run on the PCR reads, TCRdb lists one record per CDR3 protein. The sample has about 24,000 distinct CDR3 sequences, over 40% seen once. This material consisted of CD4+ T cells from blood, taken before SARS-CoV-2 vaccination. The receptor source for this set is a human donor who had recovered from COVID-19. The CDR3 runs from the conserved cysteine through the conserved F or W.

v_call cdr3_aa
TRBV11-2 CASSSASGWGTKQYF
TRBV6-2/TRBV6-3 CASRETTQETQYF
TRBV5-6 CASSSLPRGTPTHEQYF
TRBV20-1 CSARGQVYNEQFF
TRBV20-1 CSARPTPLTGSWNSPLHF
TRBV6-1 CASSPRLAGGPRNEQFF
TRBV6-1 CATGTGGWGYTF
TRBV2 CASRDYNSPLHF
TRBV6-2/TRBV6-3 CASSYSPRTGNTKAFF
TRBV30 CAWSGSAFSTDTQYF
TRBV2 CASSEARGSPLHF
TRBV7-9 CASSNDRGGYTF
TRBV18 CASSPQGDRPQHF
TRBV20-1 CSAPSGGWTEAFF
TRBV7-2 CASSLDRDQPQHF
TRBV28 CASVGQYSNQPQHF
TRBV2 CASSDSAGPSYNEQFF
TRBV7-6 CANSSKETQYF
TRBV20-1 CSAESEVNQPQHF
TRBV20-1 CSAGHGTSGREAQYF
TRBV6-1 CASRIGTTDTQYF
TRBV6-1 CASSERQTQETQYF
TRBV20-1 CSAIGGPGSTDTQYF
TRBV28 CASSSGTSGRFHEQYF